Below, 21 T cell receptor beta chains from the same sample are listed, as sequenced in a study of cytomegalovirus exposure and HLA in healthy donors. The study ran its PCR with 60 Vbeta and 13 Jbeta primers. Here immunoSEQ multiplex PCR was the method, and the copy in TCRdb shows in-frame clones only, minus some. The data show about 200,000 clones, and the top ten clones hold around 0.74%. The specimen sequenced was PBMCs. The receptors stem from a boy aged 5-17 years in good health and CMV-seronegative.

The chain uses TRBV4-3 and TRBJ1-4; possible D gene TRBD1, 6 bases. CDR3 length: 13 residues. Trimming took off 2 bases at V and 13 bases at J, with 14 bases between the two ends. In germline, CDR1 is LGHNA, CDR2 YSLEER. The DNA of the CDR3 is TGCGCCAGCAGCCAATCCCAGGGGTTGAGACTGTTTTTT. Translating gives CASSQSQGLRLFF.

CDR3 coding DNA: TGCAGTGCTATCACCGGCGGGGGCTACACCTTC. Encoded protein: CSAITGGGYTF. The V call is TRBV20-1, the J call TRBJ1-2; no definite D call. The CDR3 spans 11 residues. Between the trimmed V and J ends, which lost 4 bases and 8 bases, there was a span of 11 bases. Germline V gene sequence: CDR1 DFQATT, CDR2 SNEGSKA (reference sequence).

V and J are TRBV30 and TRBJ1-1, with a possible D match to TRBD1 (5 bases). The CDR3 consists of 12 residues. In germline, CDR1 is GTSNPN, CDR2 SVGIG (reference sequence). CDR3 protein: CALRPWGGEAFF. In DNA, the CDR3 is TGTGCACTCCGGCCGTGGGGCGGTGAAGCTTTCTTT.

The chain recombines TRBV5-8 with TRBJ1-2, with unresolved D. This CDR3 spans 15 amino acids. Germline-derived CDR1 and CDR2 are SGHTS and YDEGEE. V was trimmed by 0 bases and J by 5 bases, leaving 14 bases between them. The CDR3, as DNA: TGTGCCAGCAGCTTGGGAAGAGTATACAGTTATGGCTACACCTTC. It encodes CASSLGRVYSYGYTF.

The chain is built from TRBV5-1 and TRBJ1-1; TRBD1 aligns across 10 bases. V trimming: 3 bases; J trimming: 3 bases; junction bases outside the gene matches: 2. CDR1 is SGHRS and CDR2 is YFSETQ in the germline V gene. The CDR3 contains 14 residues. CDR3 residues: CASSSGQGYTEAFF. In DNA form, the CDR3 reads TGCGCCAGCAGCTCGGGACAGGGGTACACTGAAGCTTTCTTT.

CDR3 nucleotide sequence: TGTGCCAGCAGTATACTGCGGGGACAGGGGCCAGAAAAACTGTTTTTT. Its translation: CASSILRGQGPEKLFF. V usage is TRBV27 and J usage is TRBJ1-4; 10 nucleotides agree with TRBD1. Germline assignment: CDR1 MNHEY and CDR2 SMNVEV (reference sequence). CDR3 length equals 16 residues. The trim removed 5 bases at V and 8 bases at J, leaving 11 bases unmatched.

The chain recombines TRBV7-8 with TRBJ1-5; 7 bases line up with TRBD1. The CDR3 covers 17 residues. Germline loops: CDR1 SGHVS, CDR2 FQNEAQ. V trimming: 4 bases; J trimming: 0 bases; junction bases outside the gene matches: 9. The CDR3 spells CASSSGGGLYSNQPQHF. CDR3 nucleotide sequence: TGTGCCAGCAGCTCCGGAGGGGGCCTGTATAGCAATCAGCCCCAGCATTTT.

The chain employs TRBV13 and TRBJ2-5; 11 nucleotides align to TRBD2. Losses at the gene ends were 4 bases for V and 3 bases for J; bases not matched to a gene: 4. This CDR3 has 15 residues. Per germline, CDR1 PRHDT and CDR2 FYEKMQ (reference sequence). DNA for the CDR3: TGTGCCAGCAGCTCCCCGACTAGCGGGGAAGAGACCCAGTACTTC. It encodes CASSSPTSGEETQYF. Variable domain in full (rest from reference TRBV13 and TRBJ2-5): AAGVIQSPRHLIKEKRETATLKCYPIPRHDTVYWYQQGPGQDPQFLISFYEKMQSDKGSIPDRFSAQQFSDYHSELNMSSLELGDSALYFCASSSPTSGEETQYFGPGTRLLVL.

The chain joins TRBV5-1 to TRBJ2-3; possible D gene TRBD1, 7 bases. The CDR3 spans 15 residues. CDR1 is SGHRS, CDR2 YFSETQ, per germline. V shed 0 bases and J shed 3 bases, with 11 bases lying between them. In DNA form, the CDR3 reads TGCGCCAGCAGCTTGGGAGCAGGGGGGACAGATACGCAGTATTTT. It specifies CASSLGAGGTDTQYF. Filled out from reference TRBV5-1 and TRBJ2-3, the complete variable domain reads KAGVTQTPRYLIKTRGQQVTLSCSPISGHRSVSWYQQTPGQGLQFLFEYFSETQRNKGNFPGRFSGRQFSNSRSEMNVSTLELGDSALYLCASSLGAGGTDTQYFGPGTRLTVL.

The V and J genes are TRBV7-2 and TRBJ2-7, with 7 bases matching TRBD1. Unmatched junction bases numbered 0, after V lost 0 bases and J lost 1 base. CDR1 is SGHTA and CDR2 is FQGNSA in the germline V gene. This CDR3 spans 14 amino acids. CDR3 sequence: CASSLAGQSYEQYF. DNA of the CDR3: TGTGCCAGCAGCTTAGCGGGACAGTCCTACGAGCAGTACTTC.

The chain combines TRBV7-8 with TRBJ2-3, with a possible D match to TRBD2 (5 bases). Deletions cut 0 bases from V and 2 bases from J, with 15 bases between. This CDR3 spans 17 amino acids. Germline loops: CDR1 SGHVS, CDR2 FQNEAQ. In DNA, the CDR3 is TGTGCCAGCAGCTTAGCGGTACTTAAGCGGAACACAGATACGCAGTATTTT. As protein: CASSLAVLKRNTDTQYF.

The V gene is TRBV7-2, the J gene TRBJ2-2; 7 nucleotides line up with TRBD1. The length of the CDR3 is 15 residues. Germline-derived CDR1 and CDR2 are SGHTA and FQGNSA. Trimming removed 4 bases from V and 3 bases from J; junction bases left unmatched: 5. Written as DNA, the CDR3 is TGTGCCAGCAGCTCGACAGGGATCTACACCGGGGAGCTGTTTTTT. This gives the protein CASSSTGIYTGELFF.

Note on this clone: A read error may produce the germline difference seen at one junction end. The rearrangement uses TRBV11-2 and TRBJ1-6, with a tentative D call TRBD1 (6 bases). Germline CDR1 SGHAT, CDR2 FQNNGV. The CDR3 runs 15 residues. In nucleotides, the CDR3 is TGTGCCAGCAGCCGGACAGCAGGGTATACTTCACCCCTCCACTTT. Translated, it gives CASSRTAGYTSPLHF.

The CDR3 nucleotides are TGTGCCAGCAGCTTACGGACTAGCGGGGGGGAGACCCAGTACTTC. Translation gives CASSLRTSGGETQYF. The genes are TRBV7-9 and TRBJ2-5; TRBD2 matches 14 bases. Germline CDR1 SEHNR, CDR2 FQNEAQ (reference sequence). The CDR3 sequence is 15 residues long. Germline trimming cut 2 bases from V and 5 bases from J; bases unmatched to any gene: 1.

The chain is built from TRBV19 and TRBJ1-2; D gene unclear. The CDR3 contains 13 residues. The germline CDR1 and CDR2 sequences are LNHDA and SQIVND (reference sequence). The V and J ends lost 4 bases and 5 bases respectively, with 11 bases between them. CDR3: CASSTSGAYGYTF. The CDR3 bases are TGTGCCAGTAGTACAAGCGGTGCGTATGGCTACACCTTC. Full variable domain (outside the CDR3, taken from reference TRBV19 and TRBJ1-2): DGGITQSPKYLFRKEGQNVTLSCEQNLNHDAMYWYRQDPGQGLRLIYYSQIVNDFQKGDIAEGYSVSREKKESFPLTVTSAQKNPTAFYLCASSTSGAYGYTFGSGTRLTVV.

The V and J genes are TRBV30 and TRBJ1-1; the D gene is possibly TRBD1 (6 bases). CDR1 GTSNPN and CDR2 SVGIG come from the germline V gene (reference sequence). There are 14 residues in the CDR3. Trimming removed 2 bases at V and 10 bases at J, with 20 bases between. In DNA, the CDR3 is TGTGCCTGGAGTCACCTTCGCACAGGGCCTGGAGCTTTCTTT. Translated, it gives CAWSHLRTGPGAFF.

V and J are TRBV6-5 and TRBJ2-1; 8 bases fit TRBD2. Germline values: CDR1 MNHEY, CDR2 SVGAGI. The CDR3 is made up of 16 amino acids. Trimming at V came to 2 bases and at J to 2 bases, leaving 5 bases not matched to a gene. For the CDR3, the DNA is TGTGCCAGCAGTTACGATAGCGGGACGGCCTACAATGAGCAGTTCTTC. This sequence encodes CASSYDSGTAYNEQFF.

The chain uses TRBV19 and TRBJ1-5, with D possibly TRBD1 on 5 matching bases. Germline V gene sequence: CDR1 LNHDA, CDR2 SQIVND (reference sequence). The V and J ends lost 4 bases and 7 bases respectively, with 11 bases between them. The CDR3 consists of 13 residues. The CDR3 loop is CASSNGGSQPQHF. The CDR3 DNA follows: TGTGCCAGTAGTAATGGGGGGAGCCAGCCCCAGCATTTT.

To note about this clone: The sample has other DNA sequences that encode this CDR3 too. In nucleotides, the CDR3 is TGTGCCTGGAGTGTTGGGGGGGTCAATGAGCAGTTCTTC. It translates to CAWSVGGVNEQFF. The chain joins TRBV30 to TRBJ2-1, with TRBD2 matching over 7 bases. V trimming: 0 bases; J trimming: 6 bases; junction bases outside the gene matches: 2. CDR1 and CDR2 (germline): GTSNPN, SVGIG (reference sequence). The CDR3 length is 13 residues.

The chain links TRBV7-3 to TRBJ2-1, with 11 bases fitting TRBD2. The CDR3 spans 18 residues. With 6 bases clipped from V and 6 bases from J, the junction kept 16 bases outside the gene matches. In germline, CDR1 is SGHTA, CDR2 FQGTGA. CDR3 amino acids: CASSKGTSLAGGFNEQFF. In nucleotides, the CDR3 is TGTGCCAGCAGTAAGGGGACATCGCTAGCGGGGGGATTCAATGAGCAGTTCTTC.

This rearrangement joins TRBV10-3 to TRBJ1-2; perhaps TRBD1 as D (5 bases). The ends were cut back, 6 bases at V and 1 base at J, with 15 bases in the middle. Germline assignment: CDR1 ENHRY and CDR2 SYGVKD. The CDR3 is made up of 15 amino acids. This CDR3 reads CAISLGAGNNYGYTF. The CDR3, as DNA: TGTGCCATCAGCCTAGGGGCGGGGAATAACTATGGCTACACCTTC.